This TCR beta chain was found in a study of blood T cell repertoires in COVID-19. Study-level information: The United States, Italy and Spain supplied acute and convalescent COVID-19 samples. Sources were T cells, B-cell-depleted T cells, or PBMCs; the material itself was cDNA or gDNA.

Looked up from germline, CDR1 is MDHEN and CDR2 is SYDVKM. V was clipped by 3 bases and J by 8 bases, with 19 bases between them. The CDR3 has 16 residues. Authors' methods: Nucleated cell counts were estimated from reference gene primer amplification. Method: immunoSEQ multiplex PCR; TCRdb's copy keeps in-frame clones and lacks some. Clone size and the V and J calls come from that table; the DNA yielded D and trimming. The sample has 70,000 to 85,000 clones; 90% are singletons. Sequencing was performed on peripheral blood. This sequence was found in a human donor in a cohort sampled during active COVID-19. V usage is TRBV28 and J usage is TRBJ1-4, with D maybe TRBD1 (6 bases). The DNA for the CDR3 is TGTGCCAGCAGTTTGGAAAGACAGGCGGGGGTCGAAAAACTGTTTTTT. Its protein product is CASSLERQAGVEKLFF.